This T cell receptor beta chain was sequenced during a study of blood T cell repertoires in COVID-19. Study details: COVID-19 samples collected from the United States, Italy and Spain covered acute and convalescent phases. T cells, B-cell-depleted T cells, or PBMCs provided the cDNA or gDNA that served as material.

Authors' analysis steps: Amplified reference gene primers provided the basis for estimating nucleated cell counts. Sequencing used immunoSEQ multiplex PCR; TCRdb keeps in-frame clones, though not all of them. The V and J calls and clone size come from that table; D and trimming were worked out from the DNA. Of some 700,000 clones listed, approximately 90% were seen once; the top ten hold roughly 0.25%. The CDR3 runs to 14 residues. V was cut by 3 bases and J by 5 bases, with 14 bases left in between. Germline V gene sequence: CDR1 DFQATT, CDR2 SNEGSKA (reference sequence). The sequence was obtained from a woman aged 18-35 years with acute or convalescent COVID-19. V usage is TRBV20-1 and J usage is TRBJ1-5, with D perhaps TRBD1 (5 bases). Specimen: peripheral blood. The CDR3 reads CSASLQEGDQPQHF. CDR3 nucleotide sequence: TGCAGTGCTAGTCTTCAGGAAGGGGATCAGCCCCAGCATTTT.